These 6 T cell receptor beta chains originate from one sample sequenced in a study of OX40 agonist ivuxolimab in advanced cancers. Method: immunoSEQ multiplex PCR; TCRdb's copy keeps in-frame clones and lacks some. The table has about 110,000 clones, more than 70% seen once; the top ten hold 0.27%. The input for sequencing was CD4+ or CD8+ T cells sorted from blood, taken in a trial of the OX40 agonist ivuxolimab. These receptor sequences come from an adult with an advanced solid tumor such as melanoma, head and neck, liver or kidney cancer.

This clone was recorded once. CDR3 sequence: CASTLDNLPGAEAFF. For the CDR3, the DNA is TGTGCCAGCACCTTGGACAACCTACCGGGAGCTGAAGCTTTCTTT. The V gene is TRBV11-2, the J gene TRBJ1-1; D perhaps matches TRBD1 (5 bases). V gave up 7 bases and J gave up 6 bases, with 21 bases separating them. The length of the CDR3 is 15 residues. Germline V gene data show CDR1 as SGHAT and CDR2 as FQNNGV.

V gene TRBV5-4 combines with J gene TRBJ1-2; possibly TRBD1 for D (6 bases). V was shortened by 4 bases and J by 4 bases, with 23 bases between the two germline ends. The CDR3 length is 17 residues. Germline loops: CDR1 SGHNT, CDR2 YYREEE (reference sequence). The CDR3 DNA is TGTGCCAGCAGCCAAGGGATCTGGGGGGCGGCCACCTATGGCTACACCTTC. Amino acid sequence: CASSQGIWGAATYGYTF.

This chain links TRBV6-6 with TRBJ2-7; 7 nucleotides align to TRBD2. The CDR3 totals 16 residues. Germline trimming cut 8 bases from V and 0 bases from J; bases unmatched to any gene: 13. The germline V gene encodes CDR1 MNHNY and CDR2 SVGAGI (reference sequence). CDR3 sequence: CASRPPSSGRSYEQYF. The CDR3 coding sequence is TGTGCCAGCCGGCCCCCTAGTAGCGGGCGCTCCTACGAGCAGTACTTC.

This chain connects TRBV6-5 to TRBJ1-5, with D maybe TRBD1 (6 bases). Trimming took 5 bases from V and 0 from J, leaving 8 bases between them. CDR3 length: 14 amino acids. CDR1 and CDR2 from the germline V gene are MNHEY and SVGAGI. The CDR3 reads CASSRTVSNQPQHF. CDR3 in DNA: TGTGCCAGCAGTCGGACAGTTAGCAATCAGCCCCAGCATTTT.

This rearrangement joins TRBV6-1 to TRBJ1-2, with D perhaps TRBD1 (5 bases). V lost 2 bases and J 2 bases, leaving 15 bases between the germline ends. CDR3 length: 16 amino acids. Germline CDR1 MNHNS, CDR2 SASEGT. The CDR3 here is CASSESGGWGNYGYTF. CDR3 DNA: TGTGCCAGCAGTGAAAGCGGGGGTTGGGGGAACTATGGCTACACCTTC.

The CDR3 nucleotides are TGTGCCAGCAGTTTAGGGCGCCGGGCCTATGGCTACACCTTC. Protein sequence: CASSLGRRAYGYTF. The genes are TRBV28 and TRBJ1-2; D remains ambiguous. The V gene lost 2 bases and the J gene lost 4 bases, with 11 bases spanning the gap. The germline gives CDR1 MDHEN, CDR2 SYDVKM. CDR3 length equals 14 residues.